The 5 T cell receptor beta chains given below trace back to one sample, sequenced in a study of radiotherapy plus CTLA-4 blockade in lung cancer. Repertoires were generated with immunoSEQ multiplex PCR, while TCRdb's copy carries only in-frame clones and drops some. The sample carries approximately 28,000 clones, less than 85% recorded once. The specimen comprised peripheral blood, sampled from a patient treated with radiotherapy plus ipilimumab. The receptors here all came from a human donor with non-small cell lung cancer who had stable disease on radiotherapy plus ipilimumab.

The chain has TRBV6-5 and TRBJ2-3; D is possibly TRBD2 (5 bases). V shed 2 bases and J shed 0 bases, with 6 bases lying between them. Germline V gives CDR1 MNHEY, CDR2 SVGAGI. The CDR3 consists of 14 residues. The CDR3 is CASSYERSTDTQYF. The CDR3 DNA reads TGTGCCAGCAGTTACGAGCGGAGCACAGATACGCAGTATTTT.

V is TRBV28 and J is TRBJ2-2; TRBD1 agrees at 12 bases. The V and J ends lost 3 bases and 5 bases, in that order; junction bases with no gene match: 7. This CDR3 contains 17 residues. In germline, CDR1 is MDHEN, CDR2 SYDVKM. The CDR3 DNA sequence: TGTGCCAGCAGTTTTTGGGGGACAGGGGGCTATACCGGGGAGCTGTTTTTT. This encodes CASSFWGTGGYTGELFF.

This rearrangement joins TRBV15 to TRBJ2-1, with D possibly being TRBD2 (5 bases). The CDR3 runs 14 residues. The germline gives CDR1 LNHNV, CDR2 YYDKDF (reference sequence). With 1 base removed from V and 7 bases from J, the gap between germline ends came to 11 bases. CDR3 loop: CATSRGKLENEQFF. CDR3 nucleotide sequence: TGTGCCACCAGCAGAGGAAAACTAGAGAATGAGCAGTTCTTC.

Of note for this clone: The conserved closing phenylalanine or tryptophan is absent in this CDR3, likely reflecting a read error. The rearrangement links TRBV7-9 to TRBJ1-6, with D perhaps matching TRBD1 (5 bases). This CDR3 comprises 15 residues. Germline V lookup: CDR1 SEHNR, CDR2 FQNEAQ (reference sequence). Trimming left V 1 base short and J 10 bases short, with 14 bases between. The CDR3 region is CASSLVAGTRSPLHI. The DNA of the CDR3 is TGTGCCAGCAGCTTAGTGGCAGGGACCCGATCACCCCTCCACATT.

The chain uses TRBV2 and TRBJ1-3; 7 nucleotides match TRBD1. The CDR3 has 13 amino acids. Trimming took 8 bases from V and 0 from J; bases not matched to a gene: 1. CDR1 and CDR2 (germline): SNHLY, FYNNEI. The CDR3 loop is CASGQDSGNTIYF. The CDR3 DNA is TGTGCCAGCGGACAGGACTCTGGAAACACCATATATTTT.